These 21 T cell receptor beta chains originate from one sample sequenced in a study of blood T cell repertoires in COVID-19. Here immunoSEQ multiplex PCR was the method, and the copy in TCRdb shows in-frame clones only, minus some. The data contain over 250,000 clones, roughly 86% of them singletons. Sequencing used PBMCs or T cells enriched from blood (not recorded which). The receptors were sampled from a woman aged 25 to 39 who had recovered from COVID-19.

The J gene is TRBJ1-1, the V gene TRBV10-3; 8 nucleotides align to TRBD1. With 6 bases clipped from V and 6 bases from J, the junction kept 3 bases outside the gene matches. This CDR3 comprises 12 residues. Germline V lookup: CDR1 ENHRY, CDR2 SYGVKD. Here the CDR3 reads CAIRTGEAEAFF. CDR3 DNA: TGTGCCATCAGGACAGGGGAGGCTGAAGCTTTCTTT.

This clone was recorded a few times. This chain links TRBV30 with TRBJ1-2; D remains ambiguous. Germline V lookup: CDR1 GTSNPN, CDR2 SVGIG (reference sequence). The CDR3 sequence is 12 residues long. Trimming stripped 8 bases from V and 6 bases from J, with 16 bases between. Written as DNA, the CDR3 is TGTGCCCGCTTCGGGTTGGAGGATGGCTACACCTTC. Translated, it gives CARFGLEDGYTF.

V and J are TRBV7-9 and TRBJ1-1; no clear D gene. V lost 11 bases, J lost 0 bases, and 13 bases lay in between. Per germline, CDR1 SEHNR and CDR2 FQNEAQ (reference sequence). The CDR3 is 13 residues long. Here the CDR3 DNA reads TGTGCCTCAGATGAGGATATGAACACTGAAGCTTTCTTT. It is translated as CASDEDMNTEAFF.

This sequence joins TRBV19 and TRBJ1-4, with D possibly TRBD1 on 6 matching bases. V was trimmed by 4 bases and J by 8 bases, leaving 11 bases between them. Germline-derived CDR1 and CDR2 are LNHDA and SQIVND (reference sequence). The CDR3 length is 13 residues. The CDR3 here is CASSRGRGEKLFF. The DNA of the CDR3 is TGTGCCAGTAGTAGAGGCAGGGGAGAAAAACTGTTTTTT. The variable domain in full, with the rest retrieved from reference TRBV19 and TRBJ1-4, is DGGITQSPKYLFRKEGQNVTLSCEQNLNHDAMYWYRQDPGQGLRLIYYSQIVNDFQKGDIAEGYSVSREKKESFPLTVTSAQKNPTAFYLCASSRGRGEKLFFGSGTQLSVL.

The J gene is TRBJ1-2, the V gene TRBV6-2 or TRBV6-3; D may be TRBD1 (5 bases). The germline V gene encodes CDR1 MNHEY and CDR2 SVGEGT. This CDR3 has 14 amino acids. Trimming pared 5 bases from V and 0 bases from J, leaving 10 bases between. The CDR3 DNA is TGTGCCAGCAGTCGCACAGGTGCTAACTATGGCTACACCTTC. Protein sequence: CASSRTGANYGYTF.

The chain combines TRBV5-1 with TRBJ2-5; 12 positions match TRBD2. V lost 4 bases, J lost 4 bases, and 11 bases stayed unmatched. Germline CDR1 is SGHRS and CDR2 is YFSETQ. The CDR3 has 17 residues. CDR3 sequence: CASSPRPTSGGGETQYF. CDR3 nucleotides: TGCGCCAGCAGCCCTCGACCGACTAGCGGGGGAGGAGAGACCCAGTACTTC. Full variable domain (remainder filled in from reference TRBV5-1 and TRBJ2-5): KAGVTQTPRYLIKTRGQQVTLSCSPISGHRSVSWYQQTPGQGLQFLFEYFSETQRNKGNFPGRFSGRQFSNSRSEMNVSTLELGDSALYLCASSPRPTSGGGETQYFGPGTRLLVL.

The chain has TRBV15 and TRBJ1-2, with a weak D call TRBD1 (6 bases). The CDR3 runs to 14 residues. The germline V and J ends were trimmed by 8 bases and 5 bases, with 18 bases remaining between them. Per germline, CDR1 LNHNV and CDR2 YYDKDF (reference sequence). The CDR3 coding sequence is TGTGCCACCTTTTTATCCGGGACACAGTATGGCTACACCTTC. This sequence encodes CATFLSGTQYGYTF.

This chain uses TRBV6-5 with TRBJ2-3, with 7 bases fitting TRBD2. CDR1 is MNHEY, CDR2 SVGAGI, per germline. J was trimmed by 6 bases and V by 7 bases; bases with no gene match: 10. This CDR3 comprises 14 residues. CDR3 nucleotide sequence: TGTGCCAGCAAATACCAGCGGGGAGGGGATACGCAGTATTTT. Its translation: CASKYQRGGDTQYF.

This clone was seen a few times. The chain joins TRBV7-2 to TRBJ1-1; tentatively, D is TRBD1 (6 bases). V was clipped by 5 bases and J by 5 bases, with 21 bases between them. CDR3 length: 16 amino acids. CDR1 SGHTA and CDR2 FQGNSA come from the germline V gene. The CDR3 sequence is CASSTRGGRGGTEAFF. CDR3 coding DNA: TGTGCCAGCAGCACAAGGGGGGGTAGGGGAGGAACTGAAGCTTTCTTT.

The rearrangement uses TRBV4-3 and TRBJ2-1, with a weak D call TRBD1 (6 bases). CDR3 length equals 16 residues. The ends were cut back, 1 base at V and 5 bases at J, with 15 bases in the middle. Germline CDR1 is LGHNA and CDR2 is YSLEER. The chain's CDR3 is CASSQGQGLLDNEQFF. The DNA of the CDR3 is TGCGCCAGCAGCCAAGGGCAGGGGTTGTTGGACAATGAGCAGTTCTTC.

V gene TRBV6-5 combines with J gene TRBJ2-7; unclear D gene. Between the trimmed V and J ends, which lost 2 bases and 0 bases, there was a span of 5 bases. CDR1 and CDR2 from the germline V gene are MNHEY and SVGAGI. The CDR3 has 13 amino acids. The CDR3 nucleotides are TGTGCCAGCAGTTACCGGTACTCCTACGAGCAGTACTTC. It yields the protein CASSYRYSYEQYF.

The rearrangement joins TRBV29-1 to TRBJ2-3, with a weak D call TRBD2 (6 bases). Germline V gene data show CDR1 as SQVTM and CDR2 as ANQGSEA. This CDR3 has 11 residues. V was trimmed by 4 bases and J by 6 bases, leaving 8 bases between them. The chain's CDR3 is CSVVTSDTQYF. DNA of the CDR3: TGCAGCGTTGTAACTAGCGATACGCAGTATTTT.

J is TRBJ2-3 and V is TRBV9, with D perhaps matching TRBD2 (6 bases). The V end was cut by 3 bases, the J end by 5 bases, with 19 bases between. CDR1 and CDR2 from the germline V gene are SGDLS and YYNGEE. The CDR3 extends over 16 amino acids. CDR3 protein: CASSGRLVSPQDTQYF. Here the CDR3 DNA reads TGTGCCAGCAGCGGGCGACTAGTCTCACCTCAAGATACGCAGTATTTT.

The chain carries TRBV5-1 and TRBJ2-5; possible D gene TRBD2, 5 bases. Germline-derived CDR1 and CDR2 are SGHRS and YFSETQ. Trimming stripped 4 bases from V and 1 base from J, with 8 bases between. This CDR3 has 13 residues. The CDR3 sequence: CASSPGGQETQYF. The CDR3 bases are TGCGCCAGCAGCCCAGGAGGCCAAGAGACCCAGTACTTC.

J is TRBJ1-5 and V is TRBV19, with unresolved D. The germline V gene has CDR1 LNHDA and CDR2 SQIVND (reference sequence). Between the trimmed V and J ends, which lost 2 bases and 2 bases, there was a span of 10 bases. The CDR3 has 15 residues. CDR3 sequence (DNA): TGTGCCAGTAGTATAACTCCGGCGGGCAATCAGCCCCAGCATTTT. Its protein is CASSITPAGNQPQHF.

This clone has only one observation. The chain couples TRBV19 to TRBJ1-1, with TRBD1 as a possible D gene (6 bases). CDR1 and CDR2 from the germline V gene are LNHDA and SQIVND (reference sequence). This CDR3 is built from 13 residues. V lost 4 bases and J 3 bases, leaving 9 bases between the germline ends. The CDR3 nucleotides are TGTGCCAGTAGTAATAACAGGGACACTGAAGCTTTCTTT. This translates into CASSNNRDTEAFF.

J is TRBJ2-2 and V is TRBV19; 7 bases match TRBD2. V shed 3 bases, J shed 4 bases, and the junction held 5 bases outside the gene matches. The CDR3 consists of 15 residues. Germline CDR1 and CDR2: LNHDA and SQIVND (reference sequence). CDR3 DNA sequence: TGTGCCAGTAGTATGAGCGGGGTTGGCACCGGGGAGCTGTTTTTT. Amino acids: CASSMSGVGTGELFF.

This clone was counted only a few times. The chain carries TRBV5-4 and TRBJ2-2; TRBD1 agrees at 9 bases. The CDR3 covers 16 residues. The trim removed 3 bases at V and 4 bases at J, leaving 7 bases unmatched. Germline assignment: CDR1 SGHNT and CDR2 YYREEE (reference sequence). This CDR3 is CASSSGRTGVTGELFF. The CDR3 DNA is TGTGCCAGCAGCTCCGGTCGGACAGGGGTCACCGGGGAGCTGTTTTTT.

Here the CDR3 DNA reads TGTGCCAGCAGTTATTCGGCAGGCATACACACCGGGGAGCTGTTTTTT. This encodes CASSYSAGIHTGELFF. The chain couples TRBV6-5 to TRBJ2-2; no firm D call. Trimming left V 3 bases short and J 3 bases short, with 14 bases between. CDR1 and CDR2 (germline): MNHEY, SVGAGI. The CDR3 runs to 16 residues.

The count of this clone is one. The chain carries TRBV5-8 and TRBJ1-3; tentatively, D is TRBD1 (5 bases). The V gene lost 2 bases and the J gene lost 0 bases, with 6 bases spanning the gap. The CDR3 spans 14 residues. From germline, CDR1 is SGHTS and CDR2 YDEGEE. The DNA of the CDR3 is TGTGCCAGCAGCTTCGACAGCTCTGGAAACACCATATATTTT. This translates into CASSFDSSGNTIYF.

This chain connects TRBV7-8 to TRBJ2-7; the D gene is possibly TRBD1 (6 bases). The germline CDR1 and CDR2 sequences are SGHVS and FQNEAQ. The CDR3 extends over 14 amino acids. The germline V and J ends were trimmed by 2 bases and 9 bases, with 17 bases remaining between them. The CDR3 spells CASSLMGQRGVQYF. DNA for the CDR3: TGTGCCAGCAGCTTAATGGGACAACGAGGCGTGCAGTACTTC.